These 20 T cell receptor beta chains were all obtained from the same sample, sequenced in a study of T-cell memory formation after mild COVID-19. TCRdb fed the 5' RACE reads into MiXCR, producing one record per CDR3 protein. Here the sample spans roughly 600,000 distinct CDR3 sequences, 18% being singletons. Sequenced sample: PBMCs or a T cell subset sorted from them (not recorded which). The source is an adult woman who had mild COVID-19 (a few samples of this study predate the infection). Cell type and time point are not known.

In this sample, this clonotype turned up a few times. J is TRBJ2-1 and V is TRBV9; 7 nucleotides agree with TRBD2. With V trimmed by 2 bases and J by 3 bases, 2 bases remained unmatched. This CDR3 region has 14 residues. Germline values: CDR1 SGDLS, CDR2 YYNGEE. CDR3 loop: CASSVPSGYNEQFF. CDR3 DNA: TGTGCCAGCAGCGTCCCTAGCGGCTACAATGAGCAGTTCTTC.

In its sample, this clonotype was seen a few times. CDR3 sequence (DNA): TGTGCCAGCAGCCAAGTGGGGGGAATGAACACTGAAGCTTTCTTT. Protein product: CASSQVGGMNTEAFF. J is TRBJ1-1 and V is TRBV4-2; a weak D match, TRBD1 (5 bases). Per the germline V gene, CDR1 is LGHNA and CDR2 is YNFKEQ. The V and J ends lost 1 base and 0 bases respectively, with 9 bases between them. This CDR3 comprises 15 residues.

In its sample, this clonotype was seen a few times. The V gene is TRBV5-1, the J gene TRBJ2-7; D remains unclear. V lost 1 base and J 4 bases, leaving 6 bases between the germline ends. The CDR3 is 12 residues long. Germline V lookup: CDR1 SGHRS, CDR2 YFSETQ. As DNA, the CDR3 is TGCGCCAGCAGCTTGAGTCAGTACGAGCAGTACTTC. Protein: CASSLSQYEQYF.

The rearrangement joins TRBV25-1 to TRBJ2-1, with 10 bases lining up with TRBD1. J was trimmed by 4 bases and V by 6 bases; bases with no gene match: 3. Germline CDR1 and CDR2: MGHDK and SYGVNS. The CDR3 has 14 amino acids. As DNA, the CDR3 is TGTGCCAGCAGACCGGACAGGGGGTACAATGAGCAGTTCTTC. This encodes CASRPDRGYNEQFF.

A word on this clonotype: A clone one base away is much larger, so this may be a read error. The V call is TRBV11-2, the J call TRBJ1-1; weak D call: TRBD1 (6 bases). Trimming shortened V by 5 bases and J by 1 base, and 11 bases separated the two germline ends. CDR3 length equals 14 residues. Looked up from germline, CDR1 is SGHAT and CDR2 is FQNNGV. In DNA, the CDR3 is TGTGCCAGCAGCCCCGAGACAGGGAACACTGAAGCTTTCTTT. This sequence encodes CASSPETGNTEAFF.

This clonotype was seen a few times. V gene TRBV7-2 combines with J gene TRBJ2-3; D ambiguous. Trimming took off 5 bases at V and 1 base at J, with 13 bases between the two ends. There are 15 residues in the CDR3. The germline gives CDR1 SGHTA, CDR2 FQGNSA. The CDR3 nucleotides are TGTGCCAGCAGCCTACATCAGGCCGGCACAGATACGCAGTATTTT. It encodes CASSLHQAGTDTQYF.

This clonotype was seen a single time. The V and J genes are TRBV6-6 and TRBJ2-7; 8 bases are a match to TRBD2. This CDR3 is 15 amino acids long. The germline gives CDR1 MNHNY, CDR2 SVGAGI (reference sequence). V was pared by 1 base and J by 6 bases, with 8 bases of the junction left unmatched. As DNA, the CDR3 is TGTGCCAGCAGTTACTTCCCTTCGGGGGGGCGCGAGCAGTACTTC. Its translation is CASSYFPSGGREQYF.

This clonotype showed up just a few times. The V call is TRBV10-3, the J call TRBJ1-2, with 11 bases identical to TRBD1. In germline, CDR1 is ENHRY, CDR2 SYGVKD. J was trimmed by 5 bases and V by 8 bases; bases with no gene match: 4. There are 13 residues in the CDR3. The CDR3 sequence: CAIRGQGDYGYTF. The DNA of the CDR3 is TGTGCCATCCGGGGACAGGGGGATTATGGCTACACCTTC.

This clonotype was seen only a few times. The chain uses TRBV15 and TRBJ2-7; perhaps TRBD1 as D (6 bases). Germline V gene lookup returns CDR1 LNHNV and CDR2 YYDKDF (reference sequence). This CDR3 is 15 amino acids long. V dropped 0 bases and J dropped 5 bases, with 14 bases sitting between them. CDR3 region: CATSRDQGRVNEQYF. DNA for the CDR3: TGTGCCACCAGCAGAGATCAGGGGAGAGTAAACGAGCAGTACTTC.

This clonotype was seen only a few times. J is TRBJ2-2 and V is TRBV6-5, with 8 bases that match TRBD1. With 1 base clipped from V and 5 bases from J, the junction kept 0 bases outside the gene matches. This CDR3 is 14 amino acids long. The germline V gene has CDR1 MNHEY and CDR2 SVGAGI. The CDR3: CASSYYRGTGELFF. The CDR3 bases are TGTGCCAGCAGTTACTACAGGGGGACCGGGGAGCTGTTTTTT.

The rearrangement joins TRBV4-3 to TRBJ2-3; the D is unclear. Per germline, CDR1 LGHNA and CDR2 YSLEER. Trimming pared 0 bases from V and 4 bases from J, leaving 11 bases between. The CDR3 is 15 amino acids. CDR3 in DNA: TGCGCCAGCAGCCAAGATGGCCGAGCCGCAGATACGCAGTATTTT. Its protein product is CASSQDGRAADTQYF.

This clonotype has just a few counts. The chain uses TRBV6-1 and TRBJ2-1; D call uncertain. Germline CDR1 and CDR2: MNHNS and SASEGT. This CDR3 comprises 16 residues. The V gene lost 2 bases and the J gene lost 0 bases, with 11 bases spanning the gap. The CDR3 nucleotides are TGTGCCAGCAGTGAACGTGGCGGTCACTCCTACAATGAGCAGTTCTTC. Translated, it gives CASSERGGHSYNEQFF.

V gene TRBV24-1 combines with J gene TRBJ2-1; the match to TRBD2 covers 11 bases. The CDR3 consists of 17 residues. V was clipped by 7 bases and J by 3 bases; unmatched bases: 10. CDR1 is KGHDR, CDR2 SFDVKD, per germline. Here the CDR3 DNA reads TGTGCCACCAGGGAATACGGGACTAGCGGCAACTACAATGAGCAGTTCTTC. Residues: CATREYGTSGNYNEQFF.

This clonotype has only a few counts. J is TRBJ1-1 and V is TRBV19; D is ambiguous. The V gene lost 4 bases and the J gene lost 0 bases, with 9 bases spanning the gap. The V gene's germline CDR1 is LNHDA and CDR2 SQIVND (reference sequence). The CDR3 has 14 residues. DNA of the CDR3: TGTGCCAGTAGTAAGAACAGAATGAACACTGAAGCTTTCTTT. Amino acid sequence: CASSKNRMNTEAFF. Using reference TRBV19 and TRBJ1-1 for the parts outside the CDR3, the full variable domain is DGGITQSPKYLFRKEGQNVTLSCEQNLNHDAMYWYRQDPGQGLRLIYYSQIVNDFQKGDIAEGYSVSREKKESFPLTVTSAQKNPTAFYLCASSKNRMNTEAFFGQGTRLTVV.

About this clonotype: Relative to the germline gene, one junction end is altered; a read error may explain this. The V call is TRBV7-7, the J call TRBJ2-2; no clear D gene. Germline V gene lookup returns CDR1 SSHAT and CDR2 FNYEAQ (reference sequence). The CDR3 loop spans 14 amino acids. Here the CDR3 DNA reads TGTGCTAGCAGTCTCACCCAGTGGGACGGGGAGCTGTTTTTT. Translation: CASSLTQWDGELFF.

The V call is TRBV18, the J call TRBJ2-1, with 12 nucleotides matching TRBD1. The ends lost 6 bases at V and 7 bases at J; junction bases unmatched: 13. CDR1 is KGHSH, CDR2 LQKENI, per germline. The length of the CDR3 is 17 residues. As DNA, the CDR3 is TGTGCCAGCTCTCGACCGGGACAGGGGGCCGGTCTAAATGAGCAGTTCTTC. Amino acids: CASSRPGQGAGLNEQFF.

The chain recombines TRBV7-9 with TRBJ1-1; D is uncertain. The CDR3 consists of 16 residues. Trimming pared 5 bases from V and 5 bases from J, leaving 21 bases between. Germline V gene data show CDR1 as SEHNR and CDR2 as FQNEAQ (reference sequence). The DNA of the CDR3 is TGTGCCAGCAGCCCCCGGCCGCCGGGTGACGGGACTGAAGCTTTCTTT. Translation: CASSPRPPGDGTEAFF.

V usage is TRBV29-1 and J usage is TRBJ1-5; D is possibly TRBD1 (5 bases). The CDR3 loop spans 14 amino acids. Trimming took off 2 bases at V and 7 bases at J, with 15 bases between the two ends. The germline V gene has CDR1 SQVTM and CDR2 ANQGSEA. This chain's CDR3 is CSVEKRVEGQPQHF. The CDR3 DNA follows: TGCAGCGTTGAAAAGAGGGTCGAGGGGCAGCCCCAGCATTTT. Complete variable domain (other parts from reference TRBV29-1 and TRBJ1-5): SAVISQKPSRDICQRGTSLTIQCQVDSQVTMMFWYRQQPGQSLTLIATANQGSEATYESGFVIDKFPISRPNLTFSTLTVSNMSPEDSSIYLCSVEKRVEGQPQHFGDGTRLSIL.

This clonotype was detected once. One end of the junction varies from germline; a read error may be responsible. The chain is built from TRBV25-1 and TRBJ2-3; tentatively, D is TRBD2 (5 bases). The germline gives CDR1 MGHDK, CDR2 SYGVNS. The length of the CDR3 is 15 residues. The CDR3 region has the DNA TGTGCCAGCAGTGAGGGAGACTGGAGCACAGATACGAAGTATTTT. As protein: CASSEGDWSTDTKYF.

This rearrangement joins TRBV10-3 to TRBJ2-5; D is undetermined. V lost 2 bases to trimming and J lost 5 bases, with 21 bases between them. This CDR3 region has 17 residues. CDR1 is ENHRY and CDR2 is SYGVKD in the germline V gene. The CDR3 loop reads CAISEGAKGGIRETQYF. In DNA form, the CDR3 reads TGTGCCATCAGTGAGGGAGCAAAGGGCGGTATAAGGGAGACCCAGTACTTC.